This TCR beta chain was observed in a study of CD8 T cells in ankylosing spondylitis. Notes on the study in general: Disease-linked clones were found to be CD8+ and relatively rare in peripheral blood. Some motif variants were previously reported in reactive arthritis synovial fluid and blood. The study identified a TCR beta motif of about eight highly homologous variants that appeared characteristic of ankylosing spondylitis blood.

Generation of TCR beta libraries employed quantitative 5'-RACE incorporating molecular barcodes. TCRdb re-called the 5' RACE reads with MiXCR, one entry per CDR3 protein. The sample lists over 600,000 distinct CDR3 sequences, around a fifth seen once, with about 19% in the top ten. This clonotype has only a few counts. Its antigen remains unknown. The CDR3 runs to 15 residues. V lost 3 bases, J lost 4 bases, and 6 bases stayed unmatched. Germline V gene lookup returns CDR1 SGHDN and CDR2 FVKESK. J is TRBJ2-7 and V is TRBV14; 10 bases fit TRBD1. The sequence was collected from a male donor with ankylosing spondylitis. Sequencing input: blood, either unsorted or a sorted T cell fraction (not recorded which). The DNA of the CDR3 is TGTGCCAGCAGCCAGGACAGGGGGGTATGGTACGAGCAGTACTTC. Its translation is CASSQDRGVWYEQYF. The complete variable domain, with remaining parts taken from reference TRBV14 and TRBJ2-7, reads EAGVTQFPSHSVIEKGQTVTLRCDPISGHDNLYWYRRVMGKEIKFLLHFVKESKQDESGMPNNRFLAERTGGTYSTLKVQPAELEDSGVYFCASSQDRGVWYEQYFGPGTRLTVT.